This T cell receptor beta chain was captured in a study of T and B cells in COVID-19 patients. For the study at large: Blood was sampled from COVID-19 patients who were either actively infected or recovered. Study-level findings and limits: Clonality of TRB repertoires was high in active COVID-19; recovery brought above-healthy diversity and richness.

Unmatched junction bases numbered 3, after V lost 5 bases and J lost 2 bases. This CDR3 has 15 amino acids. Germline CDR1 reads SEHNR; CDR2 reads FQNEAQ (reference sequence). Multiplex PCR with BIOMED2 TRB-A/B primer pools amplified TRB rearrangements. One entry per CDR3 protein, called by TCRdb with MiXCR from the multiplex PCR reads. The sample has about 15,000 distinct CDR3 sequences, 25% to 30% seen once; the top ten hold approximately 1.1%. Blood genomic DNA input for TRB amplification was about 240-550 ng. With respect to this clonotype: Its antigen is currently unknown.

This sequence joins TRBV7-9 and TRBJ1-3, with TRBD1 matching 10 bases. Sequences were obtained from blood. The source of this sequence is a human donor who had recovered from COVID-19. CDR3 nucleotides: TGTGCCAGCAGCCGCGGGACAGGGGCTGGAAACACCATATATTTT. It yields the protein CASSRGTGAGNTIYF.